This T cell receptor (beta chain) stems from a study of OX40 agonist ivuxolimab in advanced cancers. Turning to the study itself: The study enrolled dose-escalation patients with hepatocellular carcinoma, melanoma, renal cell or head and neck cancer. Past anti-PD-1, anti-PD-L1 or anti-CTLA-4 therapy was accepted, and 40% had received some. Study-wide results and caveats: Researchers did not determine the expanded peripheral T cells' antigen specificity.

Baseline was the first blood sampling point, followed by cycle 4 day 1 and cycle 7 day 1. A word on this clone: Its antigen is unidentified.

Profiling relied on immunoSEQ multiplex PCR, and the TCRdb table lists in-frame clones only, not all of them. This table has 55,000 to 75,000 clones, about 85% appearing once. Germline values: CDR1 GTSNPN, CDR2 SVGIG (reference sequence). The ends lost 3 bases at V and 2 bases at J; junction bases unmatched: 6. This CDR3 has 15 amino acids. The chain links TRBV30 to TRBJ2-3, with 9 bases aligning to TRBD2. This sample comprised CD4+ or CD8+ T cells sorted from blood, obtained in a trial of the OX40 agonist ivuxolimab. The clonotype originates from an adult with an advanced solid tumor such as melanoma, head and neck, liver or kidney cancer. CDR3 amino acids: CAWRDSGRHTDTQYF. The CDR3 coding sequence is TGTGCCTGGAGGGACAGCGGGAGGCACACAGATACGCAGTATTTT.